The source of this TCR beta chain is a study of cytomegalovirus exposure and HLA in healthy donors (dated by TCRdb to 2016 to 2017). With regard to the full study: An earlier analysis of several hundred of the donors reported 276 Gb of sequence data and roughly 120 million unique TCR beta sequences obtained from around 170 million T cells. An early release covering 500 to 750 HLA-typed donors comprised about 290 gigabases of sequencing data and some 79 million unique TCR sequences. Of the roughly 400 genotyped donors, 81% fell in the genetic ancestry cluster associated with self-reported Caucasian donors. The study aimed to test whether signatures of past pathogen exposure could be identified by cataloging public T cell receptors. Using immunosequencing, the study profiled T cell repertoires from 666 subjects and related those repertoires to cytomegalovirus serostatus. A separate validation cohort of roughly 130 different subjects was used in addition to the roughly 620-subject first cohort. High-throughput TCR immunosequencing, statistical association of individual TCRs with disease status, and machine learning were combined to predict cytomegalovirus infection status. A later analysis re-analyzed previously published TCR beta repertoires from approximately 700 donors and added high-resolution HLA genotyping to study TCR occurrence patterns. Rather than using new phenotypic data, the later analysis identified candidate immune exposures from TCR beta sequences and from how often those sequences occurred across donors. To decide whether each TCR beta V gene segment behaved as functional or pseudogenic, an earlier analysis of nearly 600 of the donors relied on high-throughput TCR beta sequencing. Donor age, sex, ethnicity and CMV serostatus were compiled alongside the repertoire data. In a later genetic analysis, genome-wide SNP genotypes for 398 of the 666 donors were used, and that subset was treated as a discovery cohort. Every repertoire in the discovery cohort had been generated on one and the same sequencing platform. HLA typing included class I and class II loci at four-digit resolution. Typing coverage differed by locus: A, B, C, DRB1 and DQB1 were typed in about 620-630 donors, DQA1 in about 500, DPA1 in over 600, and DPB1 in approximately 450. Roughly 5 DR-DQ haplotypes were handled as single units for association and clustering, since linkage in the cohort was strong. On average, roughly 200,000 unique TCR beta nucleotide sequences were sequenced per donor among 398 genotyped donors of the cohort, with roughly 18% of those sequences being non-productive. The paper's findings and limits, for the study overall: Most TCR sequences were observed very rarely across donors, whereas some public TCRs were present in many individuals. According to a later analysis, most CMV-associated TCR beta chains appeared to be HLA-restricted, and the HLA associations seemed to be driven largely by CMV exposure. A group of highly shared sequence variants was considered likely to be a technical artifact of the sequencing pipeline. This cohort had only TCR beta chains sequenced, and the lack of alpha or paired-chain data limited which features could be detected. In both the original and validation cohorts, the classifier was reported to diagnose cytomegalovirus status with high specificity and sensitivity. Because the 87-base-pair reads could not distinguish some IMGT-functional V segments, including TRBV6-2 and TRBV6-3, those segments were excluded. The study gave a list of under 200 TCR beta chains associated with cytomegalovirus. In a later analysis, the rate of TCR association differed among HLA loci, with DRB1 alleles having the most associated TCRs and HLA-C alleles having the fewest. In a later analysis, several top co-occurrence clusters were reported to appear linked to parvovirus B19, influenza, CMV and Epstein-Barr virus. Because counts were too low, about 18 rarely observed V segments, including chromosome 9 orphons, were excluded from the earlier analysis of 500 to 700 of the donors. Three of the identified cytomegalovirus-associated TCR beta chains were confirmed in vitro to be specific for cytomegalovirus antigens. A later analysis found that HLA-associated TCR beta chains were more clonally expanded and had lower generation probabilities than equally common non-associated chains. A further reported finding was that TCR beta sequences accurately predicted the HLA-A and HLA-B alleles for most subjects in the first cohort. In an earlier analysis of 587 of the donors, most TCR beta V segments were observed in productive rearrangements about 87% or about 30% of the time, broadly matching IMGT annotations. The only immune exposure information available for the cohort was CMV serostatus. A later analysis associated some 17,000 TCR beta sequences with specific HLA alleles at a false discovery rate of 0.05. Because some donors lacked HLA typing at each locus, the association tests relied only on the typed subset. It was suggested by the authors that the approach could potentially be generalized to other disease states and immunological phenotypes. Correlated functional status among segregating V segments might reflect linkage disequilibrium, but an unknown experimental factor could not be ruled out. A later genetic analysis reported fewer N-insertions in productive TCRs among donors in an Asian-associated ancestry cluster than the roughly 640-donor mean. V-gene and J-gene trimming of TCR beta chains was associated with a missense DCLRE1C variant in a later genetic analysis, and the association was replicated in an independent cohort. When HLA alleles, especially DR and DQ, strongly co-occurred, attributing TCR associations to individual alleles was difficult. Presence/absence analyses assumed roughly uniform sequencing depth across donors, an assumption that may not hold.

There are a few counts of this clone. The clone's antigen remains unknown. No clone much larger than this one lies a single base away; base qualities are absent. In total, roughly 710 healthy bone marrow donors made up the cohort. At the time of sampling, every cohort member was nominally healthy, though immune exposures that went unrecorded were likely present. The donor tested CMV seronegative and was one of the 352 seronegative cohort members. A peripheral blood sample was collected from each donor, and TCR beta sequencing was performed on peripheral blood mononuclear cells. Genomic DNA extraction from the blood cell samples was performed with the Qiagen DNeasy Blood Extraction Kit. Via the germline V gene (reference sequence), CDR1 is MNHNY and CDR2 SVGAGI. Trimming removed 3 bases from V and 3 bases from J, leaving 12 bases between the germline ends. The CDR3 measures 14 amino acids from cysteine to phenylalanine. The retained sequence is limited to the CDR3, 42 bases, with the frame set at the first base.

Libraries were constructed by the immunoSEQ multiplex PCR assay. The multiplex PCR relied on a mix of 60 forward primers for TCR Vbeta segments and 13 reverse primers for TCR Jbeta segments. A multiplex PCR assay on genomic DNA amplified the CDR3 region of rearranged TCR beta genes. The amplified TCR beta libraries were sequenced on the Illumina HiSeq System as 87-base-pair reads. Per the original workflow: Across the 700 or so repertoires, a later analysis counted 78 million or so unique TCR beta chains, 9 million to 14 million of which were shared by at least two donors. Raw reads were error-corrected and collapsed into unique sequences by a nearest-neighbor algorithm in which closely related sequences were merged to remove PCR and sequencing errors. V, D and J gene segments were assigned by aligning CDR3 sequences to IMGT reference sequences. Each retained sequence needed at least a six-nucleotide match to both a V gene segment and a J gene segment. A rearrangement was called productive if the CDR3 had no stop codons and remained in frame with V and J, and every other rearrangement was called non-productive. CDR3 was defined by IMGT convention, running from the second conserved V-encoded cysteine to the conserved J-encoded phenylalanine. In an earlier analysis of around 540 of the donors, sequences lacking an unambiguous match to a single V gene segment were excluded. In an earlier analysis of several hundred of the donors, V segments were called functional above 56.7% productive rearrangements and were called segregating when the between-donor standard deviation exceeded 5%. A statistical classification framework was built for diagnosing cytomegalovirus status from the catalog of TCR beta chain sequences. In a later analysis, V and J genes were assigned by comparing TCR nucleotide sequences against IMGT/GENE-DB human TR gene sequences. In a later analysis, CDR3 sequences and most-parsimonious VDJ recombination scenarios were assigned using the TCRdist pipeline. In a later analysis, each TCR beta chain was defined by its CDR3 amino acid sequence together with its V-gene family, and reads without a unique V-gene family were excluded. A later analysis removed roughly 590 highly shared, low-generation-probability nucleotide sequences to deal with suspected cross-contamination and a sequencing artifact. In a later analysis, a clonal expansion index was calculated for each public chain from normalized within-repertoire ranks of inferred template counts. A later analysis computed generation probabilities with a VDJ recombination model fitted to out-of-frame rearrangements, and checked the results against IGoR. In a later analysis, TCR-TCR, TCR-HLA and TCR-CMV co-occurrence was scored with hypergeometric tests, and a repertoire-size bias correction was applied to TCR pairs. False discovery rates were estimated in a later analysis by permuting HLA or CMV assignments 20 times. In a later analysis, co-occurring TCRs were grouped using DBSCAN, and TCRdist sequence similarity was added for clustering within HLA-allele-positive subsets. Repertoires with fewer than 30,000 or more than 120,000 public chains, plus five repertoires with anomalous nucleotide sharing, were excluded from co-occurrence clustering. Sourced from immuneACCESS, this table was stored by TCRdb with only in-frame sequences that have V and J called. A share of the clones is absent; for the studies checked, an unresolved V gene accounts for under half, and the remainder has no known explanation. That table gives V, J and clone size, and the DNA gave D and trimming. This sample is represented by 93,000 or so clones; roughly 66% of them were singletons. Clones ranked in the top ten supply about 3.5% of the sample.

The source of this sequence is a woman in her fifties or sixties in good health and CMV-seronegative. Sequenced: PBMCs. The chain uses TRBV6-6 and TRBJ2-7; 6 matching bases give a weak D call of TRBD1. The nucleotide sequence is given as TGTGCCAGCAGTTATTCAGGGGTCGGCTACGAGCAGTACTTC. Translated, it reads CASSYSGVGYEQYF.